Each of the 6 T cell receptor beta chains below was sequenced from the same sample in a study of Ad26.COV2.S vaccination and SARS-CoV-2 variants. Treatment denoted: roughly 20 received Ad26.COV2.S at low or high dose, single or two shots; about 5 received placebo; per-sample allocation not given. Day 63 following the first vaccine or placebo injection was when the samples were taken. Repertoires were generated with immunoSEQ multiplex PCR, while TCRdb's copy carries only in-frame clones and drops some. The profile shows more than 250,000 clones, about 87% of them singletons. Sequenced here: peripheral blood, sampled in a trial of Ad26.COV2.S vaccine versus placebo. These receptor sequences come from a person between 18 and 59 years old who received the Ad26.COV2.S COVID-19 vaccine or a placebo.

This clone was detected many times. V is TRBV3-1 (or the pseudogene TRBV3-2) and J is TRBJ2-1; D gene ambiguous. V lost 1 base, J lost 10 bases, and 8 bases lay in between. The CDR3 length is 12 residues. In germline, CDR1 is LGHDT, CDR2 YNNKEL (reference sequence). The CDR3 is CASSQVPREQFF. DNA for the CDR3: TGTGCCAGCAGCCAAGTACCTCGGGAGCAGTTCTTC.

The J gene is TRBJ2-4, the V gene TRBV30, with D possibly TRBD2 on 6 matching bases. Trimming left V 1 base short and J 6 bases short, with 7 bases between. Germline V gene sequence: CDR1 GTSNPN, CDR2 SVGIG (reference sequence). The CDR3 sequence is 12 residues long. The CDR3 DNA follows: TGTGCCTGGAGTGACGGGGGAAACATTCAGTACTTC. Translating gives CAWSDGGNIQYF.

This clone was seen only once. The chain combines TRBV11-3 with TRBJ1-1, with 9 bases aligning to TRBD1. This CDR3 has 13 residues. Germline V gives CDR1 SGHNT, CDR2 YENEEA. Germline trimming cut 5 bases from V and 7 bases from J; bases unmatched to any gene: 5. CDR3 sequence reads: CASSDTGGGEAFF. For the CDR3, the DNA is TGTGCCAGCAGCGATACAGGGGGCGGTGAAGCTTTCTTT. Supplemented by reference TRBV11-3 and TRBJ1-1, the full variable domain reads EAGVVQSPRYKIIEKKQPVAFWCNPISGHNTLYWYLQNLGQGPELLIRYENEEAVDDSQLPKDRFSAERLKGVDSTLKIQPAELGDSAVYLCASSDTGGGEAFFGQGTRLTVV.

The chain is built from TRBV6-2 or TRBV6-3 and TRBJ2-7; D gene ambiguous. CDR3 size: 17 residues. From germline, CDR1 is MNHEY and CDR2 SVGEGT. Between the trimmed V and J ends, which lost 2 bases and 9 bases, there was a span of 26 bases. CDR3 sequence: CASSYDPKLITPLVQYF. CDR3 bases: TGTGCCAGCAGTTACGACCCCAAACTAATAACCCCCCTCGTGCAGTACTTC.

With regard to this clone: Other DNA sequences within the sample encode an identical CDR3. This rearrangement joins TRBV18 to TRBJ1-1; D ambiguous. Per the germline V gene, CDR1 is KGHSH and CDR2 is LQKENI. This CDR3 has 13 residues. V lost 1 base to trimming and J lost 2 bases, with 5 bases between them. The CDR3 coding sequence is TGTGCCAGCTCACCACGGGAAAACACTGAAGCTTTCTTT. It encodes CASSPRENTEAFF. The full variable domain, in which reference TRBV18 and TRBJ1-1 provide the parts outside the CDR3, is NAGVMQNPRHLVRRRGQEARLRCSPMKGHSHVYWYRQLPEEGLKFMVYLQKENIIDESGMPKERFSAEFPKEGPSILRIQQVVRGDSAAYFCASSPRENTEAFFGQGTRLTVV.

This clone was observed once. The chain is built from TRBV29-1 and TRBJ1-5; D is ambiguous. Trimming removed 6 bases from V and 6 bases from J, with 15 bases in between. The CDR3 extends over 13 amino acids. Germline V CDR1 and CDR2: SQVTM, ANQGSEA. CDR3 bases: TGCAGCGTGAGGGAGGGCGCAGGTCAGCCCCAGCATTTT. Translation: CSVREGAGQPQHF.